What follows are 26 T cell receptor beta chains derived from one specimen sequenced in a study of T cells in Graves' hyperthyroidism and ophthalmopathy. TCR beta CDR3 regions were amplified from RNA transcripts. The TCR CDR3 first-round RT-PCR relied on the HTBI primer set. TCRdb analysed the multiplex PCR reads with MiXCR anew, one entry per CDR3 protein. Altogether under 550,000 distinct CDR3 sequences are present, about an eighth being singletons, with the ten largest covering 5% to 6%. Material for sequencing was blood. The receptor source for this set is a woman between 18 and 29 years old with Graves' hyperthyroidism.

Ten or more counts support this clonotype. V usage is TRBV5-1 and J usage is TRBJ2-3; maybe TRBD2 (5 bases). V gave up 2 bases and J gave up 2 bases, with 12 bases separating them. The germline V gene has CDR1 SGHRS and CDR2 YFSETQ. The CDR3 contains 15 residues. In nucleotides, the CDR3 is TGCGCCAGCAGCTTTTGGAGCGGAGTCACAGATACGCAGTATTTT. Translation gives CASSFWSGVTDTQYF.

The V call is TRBV12-3 or TRBV12-4, the J call TRBJ1-2; D unresolved. Trimming left V 5 bases short and J 3 bases short, with 16 bases between. This CDR3 is built from 15 residues. This CDR3 reads CASSQTLGQHYGYTF. CDR3 nucleotides: TGTGCCAGCAGTCAGACCCTAGGGCAGCACTATGGCTACACCTTC.

Ten or more counts support this clonotype. The chain employs TRBV20-1 and TRBJ2-1; TRBD2 matches 11 bases. The V gene's germline CDR1 is DFQATT and CDR2 SNEGSKA (reference sequence). V trimming: 4 bases; J trimming: 8 bases; junction bases outside the gene matches: 10. The CDR3 has 15 residues. CDR3 sequence reads: CSAKPLAGEIYEQFF. DNA for the CDR3: TGCAGTGCTAAGCCACTAGCGGGAGAAATCTATGAGCAGTTCTTC.

The genes are TRBV29-1 and TRBJ2-3, with TRBD2 matching over 8 bases. The V and J ends lost 8 bases and 6 bases, in that order; junction bases with no gene match: 10. This CDR3 is 13 amino acids long. Per the germline V gene, CDR1 is SQVTM and CDR2 is ANQGSEA. This chain's CDR3 is CSSGTSLLDTQYF. The DNA for the CDR3 is TGCAGCTCTGGGACTAGTTTGTTGGATACGCAGTATTTT.

This clonotype was counted a few times. This chain connects TRBV19 to TRBJ1-5; D unresolved. Germline CDR1 is LNHDA and CDR2 is SQIVND (reference sequence). This CDR3 spans 14 amino acids. The V and J ends lost 3 bases and 3 bases respectively, with 9 bases between them. CDR3 protein: CASSIRQNNQPQHF. The CDR3 DNA is TGTGCCAGTAGTATTCGCCAGAACAATCAGCCCCAGCATTTT. The full variable domain, in which reference TRBV19 and TRBJ1-5 provide the parts outside the CDR3, is DGGITQSPKYLFRKEGQNVTLSCEQNLNHDAMYWYRQDPGQGLRLIYYSQIVNDFQKGDIAEGYSVSREKKESFPLTVTSAQKNPTAFYLCASSIRQNNQPQHFGDGTRLSIL.

The V gene is TRBV6-2 or TRBV6-3, the J gene TRBJ1-2; the D gene is possibly TRBD1 (6 bases). The V gene lost 7 bases and the J gene lost 2 bases, with 14 bases spanning the gap. Germline CDR1 MNHEY, CDR2 SVGEGT. This CDR3 comprises 14 residues. CDR3 amino acids: CASTRGQSNYGYTF. The CDR3 DNA sequence: TGTGCCAGCACCAGGGGTCAGTCGAACTATGGCTACACCTTC.

The sample holds many counts of this clonotype. The chain uses TRBV15 and TRBJ1-1; D is perhaps TRBD1 (6 bases). The CDR3 runs 15 residues. Trimming took 3 bases from V and 1 from J, leaving 12 bases between them. Germline V gene lookup returns CDR1 LNHNV and CDR2 YYDKDF (reference sequence). This CDR3 is CATSRFRGPNTEAFF. In nucleotides, the CDR3 is TGTGCCACCAGCAGGTTCAGGGGACCGAACACTGAAGCTTTCTTT. The full variable domain, completed using reference TRBV15 and TRBJ1-1, is DAMVIQNPRYQVTQFGKPVTLSCSQTLNHNVMYWYQQKSSQAPKLLFHYYDKDFNNEADTPDNFQSRRPNTSFCFLDIRSPGLGDTAMYLCATSRFRGPNTEAFFGQGTRLTVV.

In its sample, this clonotype was seen a few times. The chain has TRBV30 and TRBJ2-1; D uncertain. V was pared by 0 bases and J by 7 bases, with 10 bases between. The CDR3 is made up of 13 amino acids. Per germline, CDR1 GTSNPN and CDR2 SVGIG (reference sequence). Here the CDR3 reads CAWSVLVGNEQFF. For the CDR3, the DNA is TGTGCCTGGAGTGTACTGGTAGGGAATGAGCAGTTCTTC. The complete variable domain, with remaining parts taken from reference TRBV30 and TRBJ2-1, reads SQTIHQWPATLVQPVGSPLSLECTVEGTSNPNLYWYRQAAGRGLQLLFYSVGIGQISSEVPQNLSASRPQDRQFILSSKKLLLSDSGFYLCAWSVLVGNEQFFGPGTRLTVL.

This clonotype was found many times. The chain combines TRBV28 with TRBJ1-1; no definite D call. V gave up 7 bases and J gave up 1 base, with 22 bases separating them. Germline CDR1 reads MDHEN; CDR2 reads SYDVKM. The CDR3 loop spans 17 amino acids. This CDR3 reads CASTPWGEGAANTEAFF. CDR3 DNA: TGTGCCAGCACACCTTGGGGTGAAGGAGCTGCGAACACTGAAGCTTTCTTT.

This clonotype appeared many times. This chain links TRBV5-5 with TRBJ2-1; TRBD1 agrees at 10 bases. The V gene's germline CDR1 is SGHKS and CDR2 YYEKEE (reference sequence). J was trimmed by 1 base and V by 4 bases; bases with no gene match: 5. This CDR3 is built from 16 residues. The CDR3, as DNA: TGTGCCAGCAGCGCCGGGACAGGGGAGTCCTACAATGAGCAGTTCTTC. It is translated as CASSAGTGESYNEQFF.

In this sample, this clonotype turned up many times. The chain links TRBV20-1 to TRBJ2-3; maybe TRBD2 (6 bases). The CDR3 totals 15 residues. The germline CDR1 and CDR2 sequences are DFQATT and SNEGSKA (reference sequence). Trimming shortened V by 3 bases and J by 4 bases, and 17 bases separated the two germline ends. The CDR3 loop is CSASDIAEPSDTQYF. In DNA, the CDR3 is TGCAGTGCTAGCGATATAGCGGAGCCCTCAGATACGCAGTATTTT.

This clonotype occurred many times. The V and J genes are TRBV9 and TRBJ1-1, with D perhaps TRBD1 (6 bases). Germline CDR1 SGDLS, CDR2 YYNGEE. V was pared by 4 bases and J by 1 base, with 14 bases between. The length of the CDR3 is 15 residues. The CDR3 reads CASSRATGTNTEAFF. In nucleotides, the CDR3 is TGTGCCAGCAGCAGAGCGACAGGAACGAACACTGAAGCTTTCTTT.

This chain joins TRBV9 and TRBJ2-7; weak D call: TRBD2 (6 bases). CDR1 and CDR2 (germline): SGDLS, YYNGEE. The length of the CDR3 is 16 residues. The V and J ends lost 4 bases and 1 base respectively, with 18 bases between them. The chain's CDR3 is CASSPPGELGSYEQYF. The CDR3 nucleotides are TGTGCCAGCAGCCCACCGGGAGAATTGGGTTCCTACGAGCAGTACTTC.

This clonotype was detected once. The chain is built from TRBV20-1 and TRBJ2-7, with 7 bases lining up with TRBD1. CDR3 length: 13 residues. J gave up 1 base and V 3 bases, and 3 bases lay outside the gene matches. CDR1 and CDR2 (germline): DFQATT, SNEGSKA (reference sequence). The CDR3 here is CSASGDSSYEQYF. CDR3 bases: TGCAGTGCTAGTGGGGACAGTTCCTACGAGCAGTACTTC.

In its sample, this clonotype was seen a few times. The chain is built from TRBV14 and TRBJ2-2; D unclear. V was pared by 3 bases and J by 6 bases, with 14 bases between. Germline CDR1 is SGHDN and CDR2 is FVKESK. CDR3 length equals 15 residues. The CDR3 sequence: CASSQRIRSAGELFF. The CDR3 DNA reads as TGTGCCAGCAGCCAGAGGATTAGGAGTGCCGGGGAGCTGTTTTTT. Supplemented by reference TRBV14 and TRBJ2-2, the full variable domain reads EAGVTQFPSHSVIEKGQTVTLRCDPISGHDNLYWYRRVMGKEIKFLLHFVKESKQDESGMPNNRFLAERTGGTYSTLKVQPAELEDSGVYFCASSQRIRSAGELFFGEGSRLTVL.

This clonotype was detected ten times or more. V is TRBV5-5 and J is TRBJ2-2; 7 positions match TRBD1. The CDR3 is made up of 14 amino acids. In germline, CDR1 is SGHKS, CDR2 YYEKEE (reference sequence). After removal of 3 bases from V and 1 base from J, the junction contained 0 bases not matched to a gene. CDR3 in DNA: TGTGCCAGCAGCTGGGACAGGAACACCGGGGAGCTGTTTTTT. Its translation: CASSWDRNTGELFF.

At least ten counts were recorded for this clonotype. CDR3 DNA sequence: TGTGCCAGCAGTACGGGACTAGCGGGAGGTGTTAACAATGAGCAGTTCTTC. Translating gives CASSTGLAGGVNNEQFF. V gene TRBV2 combines with J gene TRBJ2-1; TRBD2 matches 15 bases. The CDR3 has 17 amino acids. Germline CDR1 is SNHLY and CDR2 is FYNNEI. V lost 5 bases, J lost 5 bases, and 7 bases stayed unmatched.

In this sample, this clonotype turned up many times. The chain uses TRBV7-3 and TRBJ1-1; 7 bases align to TRBD1. The CDR3 runs to 16 residues. Trimming took 4 bases from V and 1 from J; bases not matched to a gene: 9. From germline, CDR1 is SGHTA and CDR2 FQGTGA. CDR3 sequence (DNA): TGTGCCAGCAGCTCACAGACGGGACAGCAGAACACTGAAGCTTTCTTT. As protein: CASSSQTGQQNTEAFF.

This clonotype showed up just a few times. The V gene is TRBV28, the J gene TRBJ2-2, with D perhaps matching TRBD1 (5 bases). The germline CDR1 and CDR2 sequences are MDHEN and SYDVKM. This CDR3 is built from 14 residues. V was cut by 7 bases and J by 3 bases, with 12 bases left in between. CDR3 sequence: CASTPRQHTGELFF. CDR3 DNA sequence: TGTGCCAGCACCCCGCGACAGCACACCGGGGAGCTGTTTTTT.

This clonotype was observed at least ten times. The V and J genes are TRBV28 and TRBJ2-7, with D tentatively TRBD1 or TRBD2 (6 bases each). Between the trimmed V and J ends, which lost 10 bases and 6 bases, there was a span of 19 bases. This CDR3 contains 13 residues. Germline CDR1 and CDR2: MDHEN and SYDVKM. The CDR3 sequence is CATKDRGPGEQYF. The CDR3 DNA follows: TGTGCCACCAAGGATCGGGGGCCCGGCGAGCAGTACTTC.

This clonotype was seen a handful of times. J is TRBJ2-1 and V is TRBV5-8; 13 bases are a match to TRBD2. Per germline, CDR1 SGHTS and CDR2 YDEGEE. The junction had 4 bases not matched to a gene; V was cut back by 1 base and J by 6 bases. The CDR3 totals 16 residues. CDR3 sequence (DNA): TGTGCCAGCAGCTTGTTTGGACTAGCGGGAGTCAATGAGCAGTTCTTC. Translated: CASSLFGLAGVNEQFF.

This clonotype was seen many times. The chain joins TRBV12-5 to TRBJ2-7; D unclear. Per germline, CDR1 LGHNT and CDR2 FRNRAP. This CDR3 is 12 amino acids long. Trimming cost V 6 bases and J 0 bases, with 6 bases left between them. CDR3 sequence reads: CASGPSSYEQYF. In DNA, the CDR3 is TGTGCTAGTGGCCCAAGCTCCTACGAGCAGTACTTC.

A few counts support this clonotype. The genes are TRBV4-3 and TRBJ2-4; D is ambiguous. Looked up from germline, CDR1 is LGHNA and CDR2 is YSLEER. Between the trimmed V and J ends, which lost 2 bases and 9 bases, there was a span of 8 bases. This CDR3 spans 12 amino acids. The CDR3 loop reads CASSQIGGIQYF. As DNA, the CDR3 is TGCGCCAGCAGCCAAATAGGCGGCATTCAGTACTTC.

In this sample, this clonotype turned up many times. This chain links TRBV20-1 with TRBJ2-5; possible D gene TRBD1, 6 bases. The CDR3 loop spans 15 amino acids. The V end lost 6 bases, the J end lost 4 bases, and 21 bases lay between the germline ends. Germline V lookup: CDR1 DFQATT, CDR2 SNEGSKA (reference sequence). CDR3 DNA sequence: TGCAGTGCGCGCGCTGAACAGGGTCAGGTAGAGACCCAGTACTTC. It translates to CSARAEQGQVETQYF.

This clonotype appeared many times. CDR3 DNA: TGTGCCAGCAGTTTACGGGGCGGAACCTCCTACGAGCAGTACTTC. Translated: CASSLRGGTSYEQYF. V usage is TRBV27 and J usage is TRBJ2-7, with D perhaps given as TRBD1 or TRBD2 (5 bases each). Trimming shortened V by 2 bases and J by 0 bases, and 11 bases separated the two germline ends. The CDR3 spans 15 residues. CDR1 is MNHEY and CDR2 is SMNVEV in the germline V gene (reference sequence).

About this clonotype itself: A junction boundary mismatches the germline segment, possibly from a read error. The gene calls are TRBV6-2 or TRBV6-3 and TRBJ2-7; 8 nucleotides agree with TRBD2. The germline V gene encodes CDR1 MNHEY and CDR2 SVGEGT. The CDR3 totals 15 residues. The CDR3 sequence is CASSAQPAGAYELYF. The CDR3, as DNA: TGTGCCAGCAGCGCCCAACCAGCGGGAGCCTACGAGCTGTACTTC.